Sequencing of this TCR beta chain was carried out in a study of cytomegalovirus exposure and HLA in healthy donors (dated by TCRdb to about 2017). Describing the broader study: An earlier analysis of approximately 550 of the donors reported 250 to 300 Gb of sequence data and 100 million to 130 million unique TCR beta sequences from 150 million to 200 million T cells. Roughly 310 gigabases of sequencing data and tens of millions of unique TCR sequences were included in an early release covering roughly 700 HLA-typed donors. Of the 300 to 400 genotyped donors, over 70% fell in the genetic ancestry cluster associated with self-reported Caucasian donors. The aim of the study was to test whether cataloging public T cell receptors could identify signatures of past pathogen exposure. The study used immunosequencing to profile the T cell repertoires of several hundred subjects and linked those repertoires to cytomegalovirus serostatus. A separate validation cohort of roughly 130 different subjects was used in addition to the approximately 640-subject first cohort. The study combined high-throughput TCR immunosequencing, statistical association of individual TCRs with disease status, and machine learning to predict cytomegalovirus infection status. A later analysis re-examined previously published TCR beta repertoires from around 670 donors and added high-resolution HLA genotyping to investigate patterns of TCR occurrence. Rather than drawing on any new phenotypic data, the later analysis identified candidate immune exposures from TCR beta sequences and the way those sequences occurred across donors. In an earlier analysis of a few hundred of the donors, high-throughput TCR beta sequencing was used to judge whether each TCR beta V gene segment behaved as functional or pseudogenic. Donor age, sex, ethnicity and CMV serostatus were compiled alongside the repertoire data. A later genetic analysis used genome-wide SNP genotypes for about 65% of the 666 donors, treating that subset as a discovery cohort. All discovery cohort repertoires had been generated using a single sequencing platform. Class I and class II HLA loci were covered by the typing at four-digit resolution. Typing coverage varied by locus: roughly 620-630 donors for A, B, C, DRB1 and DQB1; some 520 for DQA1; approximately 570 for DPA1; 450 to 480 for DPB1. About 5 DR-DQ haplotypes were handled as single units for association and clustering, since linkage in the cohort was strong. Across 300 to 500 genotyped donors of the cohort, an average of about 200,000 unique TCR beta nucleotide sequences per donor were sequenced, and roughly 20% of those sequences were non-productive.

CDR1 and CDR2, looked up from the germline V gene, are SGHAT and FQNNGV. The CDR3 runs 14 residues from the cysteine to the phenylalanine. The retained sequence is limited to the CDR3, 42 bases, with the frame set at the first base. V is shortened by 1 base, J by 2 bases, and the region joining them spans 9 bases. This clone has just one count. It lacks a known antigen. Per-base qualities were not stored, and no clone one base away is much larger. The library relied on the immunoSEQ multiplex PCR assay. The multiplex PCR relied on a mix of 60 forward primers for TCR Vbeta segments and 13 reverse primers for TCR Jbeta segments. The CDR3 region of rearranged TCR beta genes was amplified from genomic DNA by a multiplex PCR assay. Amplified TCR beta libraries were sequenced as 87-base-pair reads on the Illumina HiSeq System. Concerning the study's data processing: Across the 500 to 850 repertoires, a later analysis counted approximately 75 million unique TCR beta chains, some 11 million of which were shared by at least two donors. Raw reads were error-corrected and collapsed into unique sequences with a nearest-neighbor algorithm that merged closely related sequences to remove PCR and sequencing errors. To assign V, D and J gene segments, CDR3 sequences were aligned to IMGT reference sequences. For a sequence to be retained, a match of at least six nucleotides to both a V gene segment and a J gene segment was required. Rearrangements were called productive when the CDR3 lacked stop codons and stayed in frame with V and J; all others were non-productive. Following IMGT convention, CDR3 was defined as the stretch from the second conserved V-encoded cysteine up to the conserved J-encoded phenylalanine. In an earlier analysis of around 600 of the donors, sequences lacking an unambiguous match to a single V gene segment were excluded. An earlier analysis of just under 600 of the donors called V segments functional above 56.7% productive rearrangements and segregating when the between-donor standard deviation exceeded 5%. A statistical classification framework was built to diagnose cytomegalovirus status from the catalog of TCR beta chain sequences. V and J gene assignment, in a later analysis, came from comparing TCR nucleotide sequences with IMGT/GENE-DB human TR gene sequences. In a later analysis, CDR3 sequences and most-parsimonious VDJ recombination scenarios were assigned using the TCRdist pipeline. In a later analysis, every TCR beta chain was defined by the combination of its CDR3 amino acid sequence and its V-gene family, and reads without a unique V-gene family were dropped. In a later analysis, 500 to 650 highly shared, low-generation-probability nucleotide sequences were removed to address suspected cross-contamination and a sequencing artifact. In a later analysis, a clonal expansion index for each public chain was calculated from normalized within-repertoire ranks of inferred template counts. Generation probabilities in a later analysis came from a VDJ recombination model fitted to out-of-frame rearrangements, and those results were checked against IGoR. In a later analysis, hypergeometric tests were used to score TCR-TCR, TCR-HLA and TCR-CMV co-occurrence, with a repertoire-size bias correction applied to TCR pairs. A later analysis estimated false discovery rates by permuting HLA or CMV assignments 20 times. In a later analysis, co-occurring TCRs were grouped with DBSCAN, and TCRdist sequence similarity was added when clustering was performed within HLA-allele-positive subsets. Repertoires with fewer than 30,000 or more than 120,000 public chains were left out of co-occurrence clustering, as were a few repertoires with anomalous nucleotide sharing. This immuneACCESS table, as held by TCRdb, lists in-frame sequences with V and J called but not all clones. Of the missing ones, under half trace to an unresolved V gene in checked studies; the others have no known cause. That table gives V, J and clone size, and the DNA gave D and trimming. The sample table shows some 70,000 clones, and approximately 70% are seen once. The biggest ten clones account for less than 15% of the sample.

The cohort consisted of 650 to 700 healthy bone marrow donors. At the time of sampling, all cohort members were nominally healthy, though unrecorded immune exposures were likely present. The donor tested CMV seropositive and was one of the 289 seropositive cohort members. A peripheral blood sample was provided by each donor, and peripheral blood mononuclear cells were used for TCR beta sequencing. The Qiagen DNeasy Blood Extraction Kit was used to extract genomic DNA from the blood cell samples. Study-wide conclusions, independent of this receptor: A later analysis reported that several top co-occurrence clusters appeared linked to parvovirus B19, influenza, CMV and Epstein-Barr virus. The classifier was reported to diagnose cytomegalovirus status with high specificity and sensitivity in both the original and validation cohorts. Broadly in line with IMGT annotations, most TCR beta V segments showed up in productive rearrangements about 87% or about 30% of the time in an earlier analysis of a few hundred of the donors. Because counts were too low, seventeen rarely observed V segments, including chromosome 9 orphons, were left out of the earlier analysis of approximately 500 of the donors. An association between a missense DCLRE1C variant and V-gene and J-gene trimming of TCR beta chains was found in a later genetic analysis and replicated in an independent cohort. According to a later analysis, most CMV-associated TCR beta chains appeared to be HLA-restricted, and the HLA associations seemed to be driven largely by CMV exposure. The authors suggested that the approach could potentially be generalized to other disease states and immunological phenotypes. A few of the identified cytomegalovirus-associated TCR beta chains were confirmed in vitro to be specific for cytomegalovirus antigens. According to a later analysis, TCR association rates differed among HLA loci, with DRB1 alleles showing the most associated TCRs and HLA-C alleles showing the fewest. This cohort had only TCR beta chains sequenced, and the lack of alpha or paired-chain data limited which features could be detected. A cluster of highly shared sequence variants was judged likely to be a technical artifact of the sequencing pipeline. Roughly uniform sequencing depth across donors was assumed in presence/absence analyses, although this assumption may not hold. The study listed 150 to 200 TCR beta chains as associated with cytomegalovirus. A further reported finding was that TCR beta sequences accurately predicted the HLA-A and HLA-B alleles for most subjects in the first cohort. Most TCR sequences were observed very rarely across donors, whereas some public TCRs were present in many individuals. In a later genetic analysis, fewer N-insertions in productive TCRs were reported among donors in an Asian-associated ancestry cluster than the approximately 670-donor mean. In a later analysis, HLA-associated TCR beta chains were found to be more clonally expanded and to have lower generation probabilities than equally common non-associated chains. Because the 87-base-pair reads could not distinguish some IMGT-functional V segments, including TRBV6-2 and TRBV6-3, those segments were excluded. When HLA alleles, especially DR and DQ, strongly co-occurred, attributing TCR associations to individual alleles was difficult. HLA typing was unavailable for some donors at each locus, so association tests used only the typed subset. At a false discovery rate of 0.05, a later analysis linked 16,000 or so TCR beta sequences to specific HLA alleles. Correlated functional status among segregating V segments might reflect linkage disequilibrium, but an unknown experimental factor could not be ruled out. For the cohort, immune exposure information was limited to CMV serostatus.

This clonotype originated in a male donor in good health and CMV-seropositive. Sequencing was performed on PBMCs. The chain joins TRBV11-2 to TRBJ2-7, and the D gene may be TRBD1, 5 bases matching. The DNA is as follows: TGTGCCAGCAGCTTAGCAAGGGGTACCTACGAGCAGTACTTC. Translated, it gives CASSLARGTYEQYF.